This T cell receptor beta chain is drawn from a study of CXCR3-negative and CXCR3-positive naive CD8 T cells. Phenotypically, naive CD8+ T cells corresponded to CD45RO-CCR7+CD27+CD95-. The study, taken as a whole, reports: Diversity in memory CD8+ cells fell much lower than the comparably high levels seen in both naive subsets.

On this clonotype itself: Its matching antigen is unknown.

From germline, CDR1 is SGDLS and CDR2 YYNGEE. The CDR3 loop spans 14 amino acids. UMI-labeled 5' RACE TRB cDNA libraries were prepared from the cells. TCRdb re-called the 5' RACE reads; one entry per CDR3 protein, DNA not given. Reported are over 35,000 distinct CDR3 sequences; the ten largest clones contain 2% to 2.5%. This chain uses TRBV9 with TRBJ1-1; TCRdb indicates TRBD1, and absent DNA this call remains unverified. This sequence was found in a human donor in good health. Some clones in this sample may be carry-over from other donors' samples. Sequencing used naive CXCR3- CD8+ T cells from blood. Subset reported: CD45RO-CCR7+CD27+CD95- naive CD8+ T cells lacking CXCR3 (TNR3-). CDR3 in amino acids: CASSLTRGSTEAFF.